These 27 T cell receptor beta chains originate from one sample sequenced in a study of human T cells and chemical hapten exposure. TCRdb recomputed calls from the RACE reads with MiXCR, one row per CDR3 protein. The sample shows about 47,000 distinct CDR3 sequences, about 4.5% of them seen only once. Time point described: healthy volunteer bleed at 2 weeks. Total RNA came from unfractionated whole blood. Sequenced material: whole blood. These receptors were taken from a human donor in good health. Some clones in this sample may be carry-over from other donors' samples.

This clonotype showed up just a few times. The rearrangement uses TRBV28 and TRBJ2-3; the match to TRBD2 covers 7 bases. Germline loops: CDR1 MDHEN, CDR2 SYDVKM. This CDR3 has 18 amino acids. V lost 10 bases and J lost 5; bases outside the gene matches: 24. The CDR3 here is CANFPLGGRTPGGDTQYF. The DNA for the CDR3 is TGTGCCAACTTCCCTCTGGGCGGGAGAACACCCGGGGGAGATACGCAGTATTTT.

There are many counts of this clonotype. The gene calls are TRBV28 and TRBJ2-7, with D maybe TRBD1 (6 bases). The CDR3 has 15 amino acids. The V end was cut by 3 bases, the J end by 9 bases, with 21 bases between. CDR1 is MDHEN and CDR2 is SYDVKM in the germline V gene. The DNA of the CDR3 is TGTGCCAGCAGTTTGCCCAGACAGGCCCGATACCGGCAGTACTTC. Its protein is CASSLPRQARYRQYF.

This chain uses TRBV10-3 with TRBJ2-5; the match to TRBD1 covers 11 bases. Germline CDR1 is ENHRY and CDR2 is SYGVKD. V lost 6 bases to trimming and J lost 5 bases; unmatched junction nucleotides: 5. The CDR3 contains 14 residues. CDR3 in amino acids: CAISGQGAVETQYF. CDR3 DNA: TGTGCCATCAGCGGACAGGGGGCGGTGGAGACCCAGTACTTC.

This clonotype was observed many times. This chain connects TRBV5-1 to TRBJ2-1; maybe TRBD1 (6 bases). This CDR3 contains 17 residues. V gave up 0 bases and J gave up 1 base, with 14 bases separating them. Germline assignment: CDR1 SGHRS and CDR2 YFSETQ. In DNA form, the CDR3 reads TGCGCCAGCAGCTTGGGAGGGGGTCTGGGATCCTACAATGAGCAGTTCTTC. Residues: CASSLGGGLGSYNEQFF.

A word on this clonotype: A much larger clone differs by one base, so this may be a read error. The rearrangement uses TRBV7-9 and TRBJ1-5; 12 bases line up with TRBD1. V was pared by 0 bases and J by 4 bases, with 10 bases of the junction left unmatched. Germline CDR1 and CDR2: SEHNR and FQNEAQ (reference sequence). This CDR3 is built from 19 residues. The chain's CDR3 is CASSLAGGQGAMWNQPQHF. The DNA of the CDR3 is TGTGCCAGCAGCTTAGCCGGGGGACAGGGGGCCATGTGGAATCAGCCCCAGCATTTT.

This clonotype occurred a few times. The chain combines TRBV9 with TRBJ1-2, with D possibly being TRBD1 (5 bases). Germline CDR1 SGDLS, CDR2 YYNGEE. This CDR3 is 14 amino acids long. The V end lost 0 bases, the J end lost 4 bases, and 10 bases lay between the germline ends. The CDR3 nucleotides are TGTGCCAGCAGCGTAGCTGGGGGAGTCTATGGCTACACCTTC. Protein product: CASSVAGGVYGYTF.

There are many counts of this clonotype. The chain recombines TRBV29-1 with TRBJ1-2, with 8 bases fitting TRBD1. The CDR3 has 14 amino acids. J was trimmed by 0 bases and V by 5 bases; bases with no gene match: 5. Germline CDR1 and CDR2: SQVTM and ANQGSEA. DNA for the CDR3: TGCAGCGTTCCTCAGGGGGCAACTAACTATGGCTACACCTTC. Translation: CSVPQGATNYGYTF. The full variable domain, in which reference TRBV29-1 and TRBJ1-2 provide the parts outside the CDR3, is SAVISQKPSRDICQRGTSLTIQCQVDSQVTMMFWYRQQPGQSLTLIATANQGSEATYESGFVIDKFPISRPNLTFSTLTVSNMSPEDSSIYLCSVPQGATNYGYTFGSGTRLTVV.

This clonotype has ten or more counts. This chain connects TRBV20-1 to TRBJ2-7, with 7 positions matching TRBD2. CDR1 and CDR2 from the germline V gene are DFQATT and SNEGSKA (reference sequence). The CDR3 has 14 amino acids. With 0 bases clipped from V and 5 bases from J, the junction kept 7 bases outside the gene matches. The CDR3 reads CSAREEGRGDEQYF. As DNA, the CDR3 is TGCAGTGCTAGAGAGGAGGGGAGGGGAGACGAGCAGTACTTC.

There are many counts of this clonotype. The genes are TRBV28 and TRBJ2-7, with TRBD1 matching over 12 bases. The trim removed 2 bases at V and 5 bases at J, leaving 4 bases unmatched. The CDR3 is 15 amino acids. The germline V gene has CDR1 MDHEN and CDR2 SYDVKM. The DNA of the CDR3 is TGTGCCAGCAGTTTACCGGGACAGGGGGCCAACGAGCAGTACTTC. Translating gives CASSLPGQGANEQYF.

This clonotype was detected many times. The chain recombines TRBV20-1 with TRBJ2-2; D ambiguous. V lost 2 bases and J 5 bases, leaving 12 bases between the germline ends. Germline V gives CDR1 DFQATT, CDR2 SNEGSKA (reference sequence). The CDR3 loop spans 14 amino acids. CDR3 DNA sequence: TGCAGTGCTAGACCTGACCCAACTACCGGGGAGCTGTTTTTT. It is translated as CSARPDPTTGELFF.

This clonotype has a count of ten or more. The V call is TRBV18, the J call TRBJ1-5; D gene ambiguous. V gave up 5 bases and J gave up 4 bases, with 9 bases separating them. This CDR3 has 13 residues. Germline assignment: CDR1 KGHSH and CDR2 LQKENI. The CDR3 coding sequence is TGTGCCAGCTCAGACACGGGAAATCAGCCCCAGCATTTT. Protein sequence: CASSDTGNQPQHF.

This clonotype was detected ten times or more. This rearrangement joins TRBV28 to TRBJ2-1, with 8 bases that match TRBD2. The germline CDR1 and CDR2 sequences are MDHEN and SYDVKM. The CDR3 loop spans 15 amino acids. V dropped 6 bases and J dropped 5; count of bases not matched to a gene: 9. CDR3 coding DNA: TGTGCCAGCAGGCCTGAGCGGGAGTGGAACAATGAGCAGTTCTTC. Translation: CASRPEREWNNEQFF.

This clonotype appeared many times. The chain carries TRBV3-1 and TRBJ2-2; D is perhaps TRBD2 (6 bases). Looked up from germline, CDR1 is LGHDT and CDR2 is YNNKEL (reference sequence). V shed 3 bases and J shed 5 bases, with 13 bases lying between them. The CDR3 runs to 15 residues. The DNA for the CDR3 is TGTGCCAGCAGCCAGGGCGGGATGAGTACCGGGGAGCTGTTTTTT. It encodes CASSQGGMSTGELFF.

This chain joins TRBV5-4 and TRBJ1-1; D call uncertain. Germline V gene data show CDR1 as SGHNT and CDR2 as YYREEE (reference sequence). This CDR3 has 13 amino acids. V was trimmed by 0 bases and J by 2 bases, leaving 5 bases between them. The DNA for the CDR3 is TGTGCCAGCAGCTTGGACCCCAACACTGAAGCTTTCTTT. Translating it yields CASSLDPNTEAFF.

This clonotype was recorded many times. V is TRBV28 and J is TRBJ2-6; D gene uncertain. The CDR3 consists of 16 residues. CDR1 and CDR2 from the germline V gene are MDHEN and SYDVKM. Trimming took off 11 bases at V and 0 bases at J, with 17 bases between the two ends. CDR3 residues: CAALGAADSGANVLTF. The CDR3 DNA is TGTGCCGCTTTGGGCGCGGCGGACTCTGGGGCCAACGTCCTGACTTTC.

This clonotype came up many times. V usage is TRBV3-1 and J usage is TRBJ2-2, with 9 bases matching TRBD1. Per germline, CDR1 LGHDT and CDR2 YNNKEL (reference sequence). This CDR3 contains 17 residues. The J segment lost 3 bases and the V segment lost 3 bases, leaving 8 bases of the junction unmatched. The chain's CDR3 is CASSQITGGWDTGELFF. The DNA of the CDR3 is TGTGCCAGCAGCCAGATAACAGGGGGCTGGGACACCGGGGAGCTGTTTTTT.

The table lists this clonotype with many counts. This chain connects TRBV7-9 to TRBJ2-2, with D perhaps assigned TRBD1 or TRBD2 (5 bases each). Between the trimmed V and J ends, which lost 3 bases and 0 bases, there was a span of 11 bases. The length of the CDR3 is 16 residues. Germline loops: CDR1 SEHNR, CDR2 FQNEAQ (reference sequence). The CDR3 loop is CASSFGTVANTGELFF. The CDR3 bases are TGTGCCAGCAGCTTTGGGACGGTCGCGAACACCGGGGAGCTGTTTTTT.

This clonotype was counted a few times. This chain links TRBV19 with TRBJ2-5; possible D gene TRBD2, 5 bases. This CDR3 is built from 13 residues. Germline V gene lookup returns CDR1 LNHDA and CDR2 SQIVND (reference sequence). V lost 3 bases and J 4 bases, leaving 9 bases between the germline ends. CDR3 in amino acids: CASSISGGETQYF. The CDR3 DNA reads as TGTGCCAGTAGTATCTCCGGAGGAGAGACCCAGTACTTC.

In its sample, this clonotype was seen many times. The V gene is TRBV30, the J gene TRBJ2-5, with D tentatively TRBD2 (5 bases). Between the trimmed V and J ends, which lost 3 bases and 7 bases, there was a span of 18 bases. There are 14 residues in the CDR3. The germline CDR1 and CDR2 sequences are GTSNPN and SVGIG (reference sequence). The CDR3 region is CAWSSAEKVGTQYF. The CDR3 DNA reads TGTGCCTGGAGCTCAGCGGAGAAAGTTGGGACCCAGTACTTC.

This clonotype was observed at least ten times. The chain couples TRBV24-1 to TRBJ2-1; TRBD2 agrees at 12 bases. This CDR3 spans 18 amino acids. From germline, CDR1 is KGHDR and CDR2 SFDVKD. Germline trimming cut 7 bases from V and 7 bases from J; bases unmatched to any gene: 16. The CDR3 region has the DNA TGTGCCACCAGCCCCTCTTCCCTGACTAGCGGGAGAGGGAATGAGCAGTTCTTC. This encodes CATSPSSLTSGRGNEQFF.

This clonotype was detected ten times or more. V usage is TRBV28 and J usage is TRBJ2-7; D assignment may be TRBD1 or TRBD2 (7 bases each). The germline V and J ends were trimmed by 5 bases and 0 bases, with 11 bases remaining between them. CDR1 is MDHEN and CDR2 is SYDVKM in the germline V gene. The CDR3 sequence is 14 residues long. The CDR3: CASSQGGPSYEQYF. CDR3 nucleotides: TGTGCCAGCAGTCAGGGGGGGCCCTCCTACGAGCAGTACTTC. Full variable domain (outside the CDR3, taken from reference TRBV28 and TRBJ2-7): DVKVTQSSRYLVKRTGEKVFLECVQDMDHENMFWYRQDPGLGLRLIYFSYDVKMKEKGDIPEGYSVSREKKERFSLILESASTNQTSMYLCASSQGGPSYEQYFGPGTRLTVT.

Many counts were recorded for this clonotype. This sequence joins TRBV6-2 or TRBV6-3 and TRBJ2-7; D tentatively fits TRBD1 or TRBD2 (6 bases each). The CDR3 contains 16 residues. Germline CDR1 is MNHEY and CDR2 is SVGEGT. With 6 bases removed from V and 4 bases from J, the gap between germline ends came to 22 bases. CDR3 protein: CASRVPGGGSGYEQYF. CDR3 DNA: TGTGCCAGCAGGGTGCCAGGAGGGGGTTCGGGATACGAGCAGTACTTC.

This clonotype showed up many times. The chain recombines TRBV6-5 with TRBJ2-7; 8 nucleotides match TRBD1. The junction had 11 bases not matched to a gene; V was cut back by 6 bases and J by 7 bases. CDR1 is MNHEY and CDR2 is SVGAGI in the germline V gene. The CDR3 length is 14 residues. The chain's CDR3 is CASSAGGGGFEQYF. CDR3 bases: TGTGCCAGCAGCGCAGGGGGCGGAGGTTTTGAGCAGTACTTC.

This clonotype was seen many times. J is TRBJ2-7 and V is TRBV20-1; D might be TRBD1 (6 bases). The CDR3 sequence is 14 residues long. V was shortened by 2 bases and J by 7 bases, with 18 bases between the two germline ends. The germline CDR1 and CDR2 sequences are DFQATT and SNEGSKA (reference sequence). The DNA for the CDR3 is TGCAGTGCTAGAAAGGGGGATTCTAGGGATGAGCAGTACTTC. Protein product: CSARKGDSRDEQYF.

This clonotype was picked up many times. V is TRBV6-1 and J is TRBJ1-1; unclear D gene. Between the trimmed V and J ends, which lost 2 bases and 1 base, there was a span of 11 bases. In germline, CDR1 is MNHNS, CDR2 SASEGT. The CDR3 length is 15 residues. The CDR3: CASSERADTNTEAFF. The DNA for the CDR3 is TGTGCCAGCAGTGAAAGGGCGGATACGAACACTGAAGCTTTCTTT.

This clonotype was counted only a few times. This sequence joins TRBV3-1 and TRBJ2-3; TRBD2 agrees at 8 bases. The V gene end was trimmed by 0 bases and the J gene end by 0 bases; junction bases not matched to a gene: 8. From germline, CDR1 is LGHDT and CDR2 YNNKEL (reference sequence). The CDR3 consists of 18 residues. DNA of the CDR3: TGTGCCAGCAGCCAAGATTGGGGAACTAGCGGCAGCACAGATACGCAGTATTTT. It specifies CASSQDWGTSGSTDTQYF.

The chain is built from TRBV4-1 and TRBJ1-2, with a possible D match to TRBD1 (6 bases). This CDR3 is 15 amino acids long. Germline assignment: CDR1 MGHRA and CDR2 YSYEKL. Trimming left V 3 bases short and J 6 bases short, with 17 bases between. In DNA, the CDR3 is TGCGCCAGCAGCCATCCGACGGGGGGCGAGAATGGCTACACCTTC. Encoded protein: CASSHPTGGENGYTF.